The T cell receptor (beta chain) under discussion was sequenced for a study of shared clonotypes between healthy human individuals. Whole-study findings and limits: Donor clonotype sharing was expected to depend on sequencing depth.

Repertoires were generated with immunoSEQ multiplex PCR, while TCRdb's copy carries only in-frame clones and drops some. The sample has over 2 million clones, about 95% seen once. Naive CD8 cells lacked CD45RO and underwent positive selection for CCR7, leaving out terminally differentiated effector memory CD45RA+ cells. This CDR3 is 13 amino acids long. The ends were cut back, 4 bases at V and 2 bases at J, with 8 bases in the middle. Per the germline V gene, CDR1 is SEHNR and CDR2 is FQNEAQ (reference sequence). About this clone: Antigen unknown.

The J gene is TRBJ2-5, the V gene TRBV7-9, with D perhaps TRBD1 or TRBD2 (5 bases each). The sample comprised naive CD8+ T cells sorted from blood. The receptor was derived from a young man in good health. CDR3 amino acids: CASSWGIQETQYF. As DNA, the CDR3 is TGTGCCAGCAGCTGGGGGATACAAGAGACCCAGTACTTC.